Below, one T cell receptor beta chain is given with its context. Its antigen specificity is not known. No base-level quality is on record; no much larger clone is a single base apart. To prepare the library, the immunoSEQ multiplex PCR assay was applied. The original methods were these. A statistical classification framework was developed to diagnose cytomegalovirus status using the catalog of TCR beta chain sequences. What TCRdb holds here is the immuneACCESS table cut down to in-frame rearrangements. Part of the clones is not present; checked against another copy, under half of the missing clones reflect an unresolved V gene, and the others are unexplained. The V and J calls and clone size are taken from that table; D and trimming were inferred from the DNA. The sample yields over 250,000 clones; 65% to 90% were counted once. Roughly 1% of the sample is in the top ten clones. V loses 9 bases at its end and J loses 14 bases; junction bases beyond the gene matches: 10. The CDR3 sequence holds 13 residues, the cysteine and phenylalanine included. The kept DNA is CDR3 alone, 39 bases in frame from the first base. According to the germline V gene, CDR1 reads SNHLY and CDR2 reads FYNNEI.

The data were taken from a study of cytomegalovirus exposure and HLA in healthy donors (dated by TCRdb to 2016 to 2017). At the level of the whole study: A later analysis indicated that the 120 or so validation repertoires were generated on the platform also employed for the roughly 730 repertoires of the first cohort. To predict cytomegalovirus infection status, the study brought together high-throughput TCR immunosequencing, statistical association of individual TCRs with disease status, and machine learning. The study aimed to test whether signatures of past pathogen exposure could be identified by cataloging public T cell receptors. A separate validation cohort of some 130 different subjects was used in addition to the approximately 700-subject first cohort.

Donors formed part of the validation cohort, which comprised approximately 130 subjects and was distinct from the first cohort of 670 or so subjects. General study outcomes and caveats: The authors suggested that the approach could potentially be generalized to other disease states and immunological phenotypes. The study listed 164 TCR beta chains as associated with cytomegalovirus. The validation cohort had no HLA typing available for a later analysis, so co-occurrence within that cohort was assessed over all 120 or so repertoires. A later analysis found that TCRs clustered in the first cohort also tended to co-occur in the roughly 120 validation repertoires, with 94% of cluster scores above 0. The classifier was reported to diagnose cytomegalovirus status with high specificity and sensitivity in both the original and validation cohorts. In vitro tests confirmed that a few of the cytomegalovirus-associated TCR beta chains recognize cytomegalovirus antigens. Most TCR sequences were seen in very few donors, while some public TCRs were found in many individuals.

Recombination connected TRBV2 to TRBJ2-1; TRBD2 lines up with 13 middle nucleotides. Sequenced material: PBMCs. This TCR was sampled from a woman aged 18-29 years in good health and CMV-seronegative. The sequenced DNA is TGTGCCAGAGGGACTAGCGGGAACCTCGGGGAGTTCTTC. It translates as CARGTSGNLGEFF.